The 11 T cell receptor beta chains below were found in one sample sequenced in a study of T cells in Graves' hyperthyroidism and ophthalmopathy. TCR beta CDR3 sequences were amplified from RNA transcripts. First-round RT-PCR targeting the TCR CDR3 was performed with the HTBI primer set. TCRdb used MiXCR to reprocess the multiplex PCR reads, holding one entry per CDR3 protein. The sample yields some 600,000 distinct CDR3 sequences, approximately 15% seen once. The specimen was blood. These receptors were taken from a woman aged 25 to 39 with Graves' hyperthyroidism that later progressed to Graves' ophthalmopathy.

There are many counts of this clonotype. This chain uses TRBV12-3 or TRBV12-4 with TRBJ1-4; D not certain. The CDR3 sequence is 13 residues long. The V end was cut by 5 bases, the J end by 2 bases, with 6 bases between. The CDR3 loop is CASSPGTNEKLFF. The CDR3 region has the DNA TGTGCCAGCAGTCCGGGGACTAATGAAAAACTGTTTTTT.

The table lists this clonotype with many counts. The rearrangement joins TRBV5-1 to TRBJ1-1; 9 positions agree with TRBD1. Germline trimming cut 2 bases from V and 0 bases from J; bases unmatched to any gene: 11. This CDR3 has 18 amino acids. Germline-derived CDR1 and CDR2 are SGHRS and YFSETQ. The CDR3 DNA sequence: TGCGCCAGCAGCTTACGTCCCGGGACAGGGTCGGTGAACACTGAAGCTTTCTTT. It is translated as CASSLRPGTGSVNTEAFF.

About this clonotype itself: Since a much larger clone is just one base distant, this may be a read error. The chain couples TRBV11-2 to TRBJ1-3, with 7 positions matching TRBD1. The J segment lost 4 bases and the V segment lost 2 bases, leaving 2 bases of the junction unmatched. The germline V gene encodes CDR1 SGHAT and CDR2 FQNNGV. This CDR3 spans 14 amino acids. The CDR3 loop is CASSLTGQGNTIYF. The CDR3 DNA reads as TGTGCCAGCAGCTTAACGGGACAGGGAAACACCATATATTTT.

This clonotype was seen more than once but under ten times. The chain joins TRBV9 to TRBJ2-1; D gene ambiguous. CDR3 length: 12 residues. Trimming left V 0 bases short and J 9 bases short, with 7 bases between. From germline, CDR1 is SGDLS and CDR2 YYNGEE. CDR3: CASSVGGGEQFF. The CDR3 DNA follows: TGTGCCAGCAGCGTAGGGGGTGGTGAGCAGTTCTTC.

This clonotype was found many times. The genes are TRBV20-1 and TRBJ2-5; unclear D gene. Germline CDR1 DFQATT, CDR2 SNEGSKA (reference sequence). This CDR3 comprises 15 residues. V was cut by 6 bases and J by 3 bases, with 20 bases left in between. CDR3 nucleotides: TGCAGTGCCAATTGGGGTCAACGGAATGAAGAGACCCAGTACTTC. Amino acid sequence: CSANWGQRNEETQYF.

This clonotype showed up many times. The rearrangement joins TRBV9 to TRBJ1-1; D not resolved. V was pared by 3 bases and J by 1 base, with 10 bases between. The germline V gene has CDR1 SGDLS and CDR2 YYNGEE. This CDR3 spans 14 amino acids. The CDR3 nucleotides read TGTGCCAGCAGCGCCCCGACGGCGAACACTGAAGCTTTCTTT. Translation gives CASSAPTANTEAFF.

This clonotype was recorded many times. The CDR3 reads CASSSPGVREKLFF. The CDR3 DNA follows: TGTGCCAGCAGTTCCCCCGGGGTTCGTGAAAAACTGTTTTTT. The V and J genes are TRBV28 and TRBJ1-4; D uncertain. The germline CDR1 and CDR2 sequences are MDHEN and SYDVKM. CDR3 length: 14 residues. Trimming shortened V by 4 bases and J by 7 bases, and 13 bases separated the two germline ends.

This clonotype was counted ten times or more. The chain combines TRBV9 with TRBJ1-2; D is ambiguous. Trimming removed 3 bases from V and 2 bases from J, with 11 bases in between. The CDR3 runs 14 residues. Germline V lookup: CDR1 SGDLS, CDR2 YYNGEE. CDR3 bases: TGTGCCAGCAGCGCCGGTGGTGTAAACTATGGCTACACCTTC. This codes for CASSAGGVNYGYTF.

CDR3 DNA: TGTGCCAGCAGCTTGTCCACTAGCGGGGACTACAATGAGCAGTTCTTC. Translation: CASSLSTSGDYNEQFF. V and J are TRBV5-4 and TRBJ2-1; 10 bases map to TRBD2. Germline V gene data show CDR1 as SGHNT and CDR2 as YYREEE (reference sequence). Trimming took 1 base from V and 3 from J; bases not matched to a gene: 4. The CDR3 has 16 residues.

The chain has TRBV27 and TRBJ2-2; D is uncertain. Germline V lookup: CDR1 MNHEY, CDR2 SMNVEV (reference sequence). V lost 7 bases to trimming and J lost 6 bases, with 18 bases between them. This CDR3 comprises 15 residues. In DNA form, the CDR3 reads TGTGCCAGCAAGAGCGTTCAAGATTGGGCCGGGGAGCTGTTTTTT. Amino acids: CASKSVQDWAGELFF.

This clonotype was observed a handful of times. The rearrangement uses TRBV7-3 and TRBJ2-3; D unresolved. Trimming pared 2 bases from V and 2 bases from J, leaving 11 bases between. CDR3 length: 15 amino acids. The germline V gene encodes CDR1 SGHTA and CDR2 FQGTGA. The CDR3 region is CASSLGGQNTDTQYF. The CDR3 DNA reads TGTGCCAGCAGCTTAGGCGGTCAAAACACAGATACGCAGTATTTT.